These 18 T cell receptor beta chains share one sample of origin, sequenced in a study of blood T cell repertoires in COVID-19. Clones were sequenced by immunoSEQ multiplex PCR, and TCRdb holds only the in-frame ones, with some missing. The data contain about 240,000 clones, 83% of them singletons. The sequencing sample was made of peripheral blood. The receptors originated from a human donor in a cohort sampled during active COVID-19.

This sequence joins TRBV19 and TRBJ1-2, with D unresolved. The CDR3 loop spans 14 amino acids. Germline V lookup: CDR1 LNHDA, CDR2 SQIVND (reference sequence). Trimming took 3 bases from V and 4 from J, leaving 12 bases between them. CDR3 region: CASSIGSGSYGYTF. The DNA of the CDR3 is TGTGCCAGTAGTATCGGGAGCGGGTCCTATGGCTACACCTTC.

This chain joins TRBV12-2 and TRBJ1-6; TRBD1, as called in the table, went unchecked against the DNA. TRBV12-2 is listed as a pseudogene. CDR3 length: 15 residues. In DNA form, the CDR3 reads TGTGCAAGTCGCGGACAGAGCTCCTATAATTCACCCCTCCACTTT. Amino acids: CASRGQSSYNSPLHF.

V is TRBV7-9 and J is TRBJ2-1, with TRBD1 matching 11 bases. The trim removed 7 bases at V and 8 bases at J, leaving 19 bases unmatched. The germline V gene has CDR1 SEHNR and CDR2 FQNEAQ (reference sequence). The CDR3 is 18 amino acids. The CDR3, as DNA: TGTGCCAGCACTCCCCCGCAGATTAGGACAGGGGGCTTTCATGAGCAGTTCTTC. Translated: CASTPPQIRTGGFHEQFF.

V and J are TRBV7-8 and TRBJ2-1; D possibly corresponds to TRBD1 (5 bases). V shed 7 bases and J shed 4 bases, with 17 bases lying between them. The germline V gene encodes CDR1 SGHVS and CDR2 FQNEAQ. The CDR3 is 15 residues long. The CDR3 loop reads CASIMGQVQYNEQFF. The CDR3 DNA is TGTGCCAGCATCATGGGGCAAGTACAATACAATGAGCAGTTCTTC.

The rearrangement joins TRBV28 to TRBJ1-2; 7 bases fit TRBD1. The CDR3 length is 15 residues. The junction had 11 bases not matched to a gene; V was cut back by 6 bases and J by 4 bases. In germline, CDR1 is MDHEN, CDR2 SYDVKM. CDR3 in DNA: TGTGCCAGCAGCCTAGGGACAGCGGGGGGCTATGGCTACACCTTC. Translating it yields CASSLGTAGGYGYTF.

The chain couples TRBV11-3 to TRBJ2-7, with a possible D match to TRBD2 (6 bases). Trimming took off 5 bases at V and 0 bases at J, with 14 bases between the two ends. The CDR3 has 15 residues. The germline V gene has CDR1 SGHNT and CDR2 YENEEA. CDR3 sequence: CASSPRGRDSYEQYF. CDR3 nucleotide sequence: TGTGCCAGCAGCCCGCGGGGACGGGACTCCTACGAGCAGTACTTC.

This CDR3 is CASSLGFGQEMYNEQFF. The CDR3 nucleotides are TGTGCCAGCAGCTTGGGATTCGGACAGGAGATGTACAATGAGCAGTTCTTC. The V and J genes are TRBV7-6 and TRBJ2-1; 7 bases are shared with TRBD1. The germline V gene encodes CDR1 SGHVS and CDR2 FNYEAQ. With 3 bases clipped from V and 4 bases from J, the junction kept 12 bases outside the gene matches. The CDR3 is made up of 17 amino acids.

The chain joins TRBV19 to TRBJ2-1; D possibly corresponds to TRBD1 (6 bases). From germline, CDR1 is LNHDA and CDR2 SQIVND (reference sequence). This CDR3 is built from 14 residues. V lost 4 bases and J lost 8, with 15 bases in between. The CDR3 region is CASSRAQGFDEQFF. Written as DNA, the CDR3 is TGTGCCAGTAGTAGGGCTCAGGGGTTCGATGAGCAGTTCTTC. The whole variable domain, filled in from reference TRBV19 and TRBJ2-1, reads DGGITQSPKYLFRKEGQNVTLSCEQNLNHDAMYWYRQDPGQGLRLIYYSQIVNDFQKGDIAEGYSVSREKKESFPLTVTSAQKNPTAFYLCASSRAQGFDEQFFGPGTRLTVL.

This chain joins TRBV27 and TRBJ2-4, with D possibly TRBD2 on 7 matching bases. The CDR3 is 17 amino acids. CDR1 is MNHEY and CDR2 is SMNVEV in the germline V gene (reference sequence). With 6 bases removed from V and 0 bases from J, the gap between germline ends came to 18 bases. CDR3 protein: CASRRGGGFLAKNIQYF. CDR3 coding DNA: TGTGCCAGCAGAAGGGGAGGGGGATTTTTAGCCAAAAACATTCAGTACTTC.

The chain combines TRBV5-1 with TRBJ2-5; 7 nucleotides line up with TRBD1. CDR3 size: 16 residues. The junction had 8 bases not matched to a gene; V was cut back by 2 bases and J by 1 base. The germline CDR1 and CDR2 sequences are SGHRS and YFSETQ. CDR3 coding DNA: TGCGCCAGCAGCTTACAGGGGAGTATCGCCCAAGAGACCCAGTACTTC. Translated: CASSLQGSIAQETQYF.

This clone has just one count. The chain couples TRBV11-2 to TRBJ2-1; D is unresolved. Germline assignment: CDR1 SGHAT and CDR2 FQNNGV. This CDR3 has 13 residues. Trimming took off 2 bases at V and 10 bases at J, with 12 bases between the two ends. CDR3 nucleotides: TGTGCCAGCAGCTTATATCCGGTGAAGGAGCAGTTCTTC. Translation gives CASSLYPVKEQFF.

The count of this clone is one. The chain is built from TRBV7-4 and TRBJ2-7, with D unresolved. V lost 5 bases to trimming and J lost 6 bases, with 8 bases between them. Germline V gene sequence: CDR1 SGHVT, CDR2 SQSDAQ. The length of the CDR3 is 11 residues. The CDR3 DNA is TGTGCCAGCAGCCCAACACGCGAGCAGTACTTC. This gives the protein CASSPTREQYF.

V is TRBV10-3 and J is TRBJ2-2; 7 nucleotides align to TRBD1. This CDR3 contains 14 residues. The germline V gene has CDR1 ENHRY and CDR2 SYGVKD. The J segment lost 5 bases and the V segment lost 7 bases, leaving 7 bases of the junction unmatched. The CDR3 protein is CAIKRGLGTGELFF. DNA of the CDR3: TGTGCCATCAAGAGGGGGCTTGGAACCGGGGAGCTGTTTTTT.

The genes are TRBV4-2 and TRBJ1-4, with 7 bases matching TRBD1. Germline CDR1 reads LGHNA; CDR2 reads YNFKEQ. V shed 2 bases and J 0 bases; nucleotides not matched to a gene: 3. This CDR3 comprises 16 residues. The CDR3 DNA reads TGTGCCAGCAGCCAACGACAGGGAACAACTAATGAAAAACTGTTTTTT. It yields the protein CASSQRQGTTNEKLFF.

J is TRBJ1-1 and V is TRBV19; a weak D match, TRBD1 (6 bases). The V end lost 6 bases, the J end lost 8 bases, and 19 bases lay between the germline ends. From germline, CDR1 is LNHDA and CDR2 SQIVND (reference sequence). This CDR3 has 14 residues. The CDR3 region has the DNA TGTGCCAGTAGCTTCAATCGGGACACCCGGGAAGCTTTCTTT. Its translation: CASSFNRDTREAFF.

The J gene is TRBJ1-3, the V gene TRBV3-1 (or the pseudogene TRBV3-2), with unresolved D. Trimming left V 6 bases short and J 2 bases short, with 14 bases between. Germline CDR1 LGHDT, CDR2 YNNKEL (reference sequence). The CDR3 length is 15 residues. In DNA form, the CDR3 reads TGTGCCAGCAGACCGGGATCGGGAGCTGGAAACACCATATATTTT. Amino acids: CASRPGSGAGNTIYF.

This sequence joins TRBV19 and TRBJ2-1, with 13 nucleotides matching TRBD2. CDR3 length: 16 amino acids. Trimming took 6 bases from V and 7 from J; bases not matched to a gene: 9. CDR1 and CDR2 (germline): LNHDA, SQIVND (reference sequence). The CDR3 spells CASRPLLAGGKNEQFF. The CDR3 region has the DNA TGTGCCAGTAGGCCCTTACTAGCGGGAGGGAAAAATGAGCAGTTCTTC.

The chain uses TRBV3-1 (or the pseudogene TRBV3-2) and TRBJ2-3; 7 bases are a match to TRBD2. Germline V gene sequence: CDR1 LGHDT, CDR2 YNNKEL (reference sequence). The CDR3 contains 15 residues. V shed 4 bases and J 5 bases; nucleotides not matched to a gene: 9. This CDR3 reads CASSRPGLAGDTQYF. The CDR3 nucleotides read TGTGCCAGCAGCCGACCCGGGTTAGCGGGAGATACGCAGTATTTT.